The 22 T cell receptor beta chains in this list originate from one sample, sequenced in a study of blood T cell repertoires in COVID-19. Measured with immunoSEQ multiplex PCR; TCRdb has only the in-frame clones, and not every one. The sample contains more than 300,000 clones, 88% of which appear only once. The sample consisted of PBMCs or T cells enriched from blood (not recorded which). Source of these receptors: a woman younger than 30 who had recovered from COVID-19.

The rearrangement joins TRBV7-2 to TRBJ1-2, with 8 bases identical to TRBD1. The CDR3 is made up of 14 amino acids. J lost 8 bases, V lost 2 bases, and 7 bases had no gene match. In germline, CDR1 is SGHTA, CDR2 FQGNSA. The DNA for the CDR3 is TGTGCCAGCAGCTTATTACTGACAGGGGAGGGCTACACCTTC. Residues: CASSLLLTGEGYTF.

The chain carries TRBV23-1 and TRBJ1-4; D ambiguous. TRBV23-1 belongs to the ORF category, with a function that is uncertain. The CDR3 sequence is 14 residues long. V lost 2 bases and J 7 bases, leaving 11 bases between the germline ends. The chain's CDR3 is CASSQKEGIEKLFF. The CDR3 DNA sequence: TGCGCCAGCAGTCAAAAGGAGGGCATTGAAAAACTGTTTTTT.

CDR3 coding DNA: TGTGCCAGCACGGGGGGGAGGGCCGGCTACACCTTC. Protein: CASTGGRAGYTF. The J gene is TRBJ1-2, the V gene TRBV6-5; TRBD1 might be the D (5 bases). Germline CDR1 reads MNHEY; CDR2 reads SVGAGI. The V gene lost 7 bases and the J gene lost 8 bases, with 14 bases spanning the gap. The CDR3 has 12 amino acids.

This chain links TRBV3-1 (or the pseudogene TRBV3-2) with TRBJ2-5; D is perhaps TRBD2 (6 bases). Deletions cut 1 base from V and 5 bases from J, with 23 bases between. There are 18 residues in the CDR3. Per the germline V gene, CDR1 is LGHDT and CDR2 is YNNKEL (reference sequence). The chain's CDR3 is CASSQASRGIRVPETQYF. The CDR3, as DNA: TGTGCCAGCAGCCAAGCCTCACGCGGGATCCGGGTACCGGAGACCCAGTACTTC.

The chain links TRBV7-9 to TRBJ1-1, with D possibly matching TRBD1 (6 bases). Per germline, CDR1 SEHNR and CDR2 FQNEAQ (reference sequence). The CDR3 has 17 amino acids. Trimming stripped 2 bases from V and 0 bases from J, with 16 bases between. DNA for the CDR3: TGTGCCAGCAGCTTACCCGCGGGGGGCGCAATGAACACTGAAGCTTTCTTT. Translation: CASSLPAGGAMNTEAFF.

The genes are TRBV19 and TRBJ2-5, with D possibly matching TRBD2 (6 bases). CDR1 and CDR2 (germline): LNHDA, SQIVND (reference sequence). CDR3 length equals 16 residues. Between the trimmed V and J ends, which lost 6 bases and 1 base, there was a span of 18 bases. CDR3 sequence: CASRPVGRGRQETQYF. CDR3 DNA: TGTGCCAGTAGGCCCGTTGGGCGGGGCCGCCAAGAGACCCAGTACTTC.

The chain employs TRBV7-2 and TRBJ2-7; D might be TRBD2 (6 bases). Germline loops: CDR1 SGHTA, CDR2 FQGNSA. CDR3 length: 15 amino acids. V was pared by 0 bases and J by 5 bases, with 14 bases between. The CDR3: CASSLARAGRHEQYF. The CDR3 DNA sequence: TGTGCCAGCAGCTTAGCGCGGGCGGGGAGGCACGAGCAGTACTTC.

The chain is built from TRBV4-3 and TRBJ1-2, with D unclear. The CDR3 consists of 15 residues. CDR1 is LGHNA, CDR2 YSLEER, per germline. V was shortened by 8 bases and J by 4 bases, with 20 bases between the two germline ends. The DNA of the CDR3 is TGCGCCAGCCAGCAAGGTCCGGGATCAAGCTATGGCTACACCTTC. Its protein is CASQQGPGSSYGYTF.

V and J are TRBV21-1 and TRBJ1-5; TRBD1 is taken as the D call from the table, unchecked against the DNA. TRBV21-1 is termed a pseudogene. The CDR3 is 11 amino acids. In DNA form, the CDR3 reads TGTGCCAGCAGAGGACAGACGTTCGCGCATTTT. It codes for CASRGQTFAHF.

This clone appeared once. J is TRBJ1-2 and V is TRBV4-1; D not certain. CDR3 length equals 13 residues. V was trimmed by 1 base and J by 7 bases, leaving 10 bases between them. The V gene's germline CDR1 is MGHRA and CDR2 YSYEKL. Here the CDR3 DNA reads TGCGCCAGCAGCCAAGGCCGGGCGGGTGGCTACACCTTC. Its protein product is CASSQGRAGGYTF.

The chain has TRBV2 and TRBJ1-3, with D perhaps TRBD1 (6 bases). Germline CDR1 SNHLY, CDR2 FYNNEI. V lost 4 bases and J 2 bases, leaving 9 bases between the germline ends. The CDR3 has 14 amino acids. CDR3 nucleotide sequence: TGTGCCAGCAGTGCTTGGACAGCTGGAAACACCATATATTTT. As protein: CASSAWTAGNTIYF.

The chain links TRBV7-9 to TRBJ1-5, with no clear D. Germline values: CDR1 SEHNR, CDR2 FQNEAQ (reference sequence). Between the trimmed V and J ends, which lost 0 bases and 6 bases, there was a span of 9 bases. The CDR3 loop spans 14 amino acids. The chain's CDR3 is CASSLAATPQPQHF. DNA of the CDR3: TGTGCCAGCAGCTTAGCGGCCACCCCTCAGCCCCAGCATTTT.

The chain uses TRBV5-6 and TRBJ2-7, with TRBD2 matching over 9 bases. The V and J ends lost 0 bases and 1 base, in that order; junction bases with no gene match: 8. Germline CDR1 and CDR2: SGHDT and YYEEEE. The CDR3 is 17 residues long. CDR3: CASSLEWLAGRSYEQYF. In nucleotides, the CDR3 is TGTGCCAGCAGCTTGGAATGGCTAGCGGGGCGATCCTACGAGCAGTACTTC. The variable domain in full, completed from reference TRBV5-6 and TRBJ2-7, reads DAGVTQSPTHLIKTRGQQVTLRCSPKSGHDTVSWYQQALGQGPQFIFQYYEEEERQRGNFPDRFSGHQFPNYSSELNVNALLLGDSALYLCASSLEWLAGRSYEQYFGPGTRLTVT.

This clone was seen only once. The rearrangement uses TRBV3-1 (or the pseudogene TRBV3-2) and TRBJ2-1; no firm D call. The CDR3 consists of 14 residues. Germline values: CDR1 LGHDT, CDR2 YNNKEL (reference sequence). V lost 2 bases to trimming and J lost 9 bases, with 14 bases between them. CDR3 DNA sequence: TGTGCCAGCAGCCAAAGAGCTAGGAAGGCTGAGCAGTTCTTC. Translated: CASSQRARKAEQFF.

This clone was observed many times. J is TRBJ2-1 and V is TRBV1; the D call TRBD1 from the table was never checked on the DNA. TRBV1 is a known pseudogene. The CDR3 sequence is 16 residues long. CDR3 coding DNA: TGCACCAGCAGCCAAGACCAGGGGAGCTCCTACAATGAGCAGTTCTTC. It is translated as CTSSQDQGSSYNEQFF.

With respect to this clone: Different DNA sequences within this sample yield the same CDR3. V and J are TRBV9 and TRBJ1-4; D unclear. V shed 0 bases and J shed 4 bases, with 7 bases lying between them. Germline values: CDR1 SGDLS, CDR2 YYNGEE. The CDR3 covers 14 residues. CDR3 loop: CASSVGGGNEKLFF. The CDR3 DNA reads as TGTGCCAGCAGCGTAGGCGGCGGTAATGAAAAACTGTTTTTT. The full variable domain, its missing parts supplied by reference TRBV9 and TRBJ1-4, is DSGVTQTPKHLITATGQRVTLRCSPRSGDLSVYWYQQSLDQGLQFLIQYYNGEERAKGNILERFSAQQFPDLHSELNLSSLELGDSALYFCASSVGGGNEKLFFGSGTQLSVL.

The chain links TRBV19 to TRBJ2-1; TRBD1 matches 9 bases. V was pared by 5 bases and J by 7 bases, with 9 bases of the junction left unmatched. The CDR3 is 15 amino acids. Germline V gene sequence: CDR1 LNHDA, CDR2 SQIVND (reference sequence). The CDR3 reads CASSSYGQGKNEQFF. The CDR3 DNA follows: TGTGCCAGTAGTTCCTATGGACAGGGGAAAAATGAGCAGTTCTTC. Full variable domain (outside the CDR3, taken from reference TRBV19 and TRBJ2-1): DGGITQSPKYLFRKEGQNVTLSCEQNLNHDAMYWYRQDPGQGLRLIYYSQIVNDFQKGDIAEGYSVSREKKESFPLTVTSAQKNPTAFYLCASSSYGQGKNEQFFGPGTRLTVL.

As for this clone: The same CDR3 is also encoded by other DNA sequences in this sample. The gene calls are TRBV4-1 and TRBJ1-5; 8 nucleotides agree with TRBD1. This CDR3 has 16 amino acids. V lost 1 base and J lost 1; bases outside the gene matches: 3. Germline assignment: CDR1 MGHRA and CDR2 YSYEKL. The DNA for the CDR3 is TGCGCCAGCAGCCAAGGGCGACAGGGGAGCAATCAGCCCCAGCATTTT. Translated: CASSQGRQGSNQPQHF.

CDR3 bases: TGTGCCAGCACGCCAGATATTAACTATGGCTACACCTTC. Translated: CASTPDINYGYTF. This chain links TRBV9 with TRBJ1-2; D gene unclear. There are 13 residues in the CDR3. The germline V gene has CDR1 SGDLS and CDR2 YYNGEE. Trimming pared 6 bases from V and 1 base from J, leaving 10 bases between.

The CDR3 spells CASRGLRQGESGNTIYF. The CDR3 bases are TGTGCCAGCAGGGGCCTTCGACAGGGGGAATCTGGAAACACCATATATTTT. J is TRBJ1-3 and V is TRBV2; 9 bases map to TRBD1. The CDR3 extends over 17 amino acids. Germline-derived CDR1 and CDR2 are SNHLY and FYNNEI. Trimming cost V 6 bases and J 1 base; bases outside gene matches: 10.

This clone has more than one count but fewer than ten. The chain recombines TRBV5-1 with TRBJ2-7; 10 positions match TRBD2. The length of the CDR3 is 14 residues. V shed 4 bases and J 7 bases; nucleotides not matched to a gene: 8. CDR1 and CDR2 (germline): SGHRS, YFSETQ. The CDR3 region is CASSLPKTSGEQYF. The DNA for the CDR3 is TGCGCCAGCAGCCTTCCCAAGACTAGCGGGGAGCAGTACTTC.

The V gene is TRBV5-4, the J gene TRBJ1-2, with D perhaps matching TRBD1 (5 bases). Between the trimmed V and J ends, which lost 6 bases and 4 bases, there was a span of 25 bases. The CDR3 contains 17 residues. Germline-derived CDR1 and CDR2 are SGHNT and YYREEE (reference sequence). The CDR3 nucleotides are TGTGCCAGCACCCTGGGGGGGGACGGTGGAGGAGGCTATGGCTACACCTTC. Protein sequence: CASTLGGDGGGGYGYTF.